The present T cell receptor (beta chain) was sequenced within a study of shared clonotypes between healthy human individuals (TCRdb year 2020). About the study as a whole: The cohort included three men and two women between 18 and 49 years of age. Per donor, leukapheresis produced somewhere between about 0.8 and 9 billion PBMCs. To increase sequencing depth and limit assay-specific biases, TCR repertoire library preparation and sequencing were carried out by different laboratories using diverse techniques. To estimate repertoire size and how much clonotypes are shared between individuals, the study performed deep sequencing of blood TCR repertoires from 4 to 6 healthy adults. Per donor, three plates each were used for CD4 naive and CD4 memory, two for CD8 naive, and one for CD8 memory.

The CDR3 numbers 14 residues from cysteine through phenylalanine. Here the CDR3 DNA is all that survives: 42 bases in frame from base 1. Cut back by 4 bases and 3 bases, the V and J ends lie 13 bases apart. The germline V gene (reference sequence) sets CDR1 to SGHNT and CDR2 to YYREEE. TCR CDR3 regions were amplified from genomic DNA by multiplex PCR using the deep immunoSEQ assay. Extracted genomic DNA from each cell subset was spread evenly across all wells of several immunoSEQ 96-well plates, with each plate serving as a replicate. For sorted subsets, approximately 210 ng genomic DNA, equal to tens of thousands of T cell genomes, was loaded into each replicate PCR. Purified libraries were quantified with a Qubit 3.0 fluorometer, sized on a Bioanalyzer 2100, and re-quantified with the KAPA Library Quantification kit. Every immunoSEQ 96-well plate was sequenced on a dedicated single-read 150-cycle Illumina NextSeq 550 flow cell. Per the authors' processing: Because only junctional sequences without quality scores were contained in the immunoSEQ output, filtering matching that applied to full-length reads could not be performed. Sequences were annotated with PyIR, a Python wrapper for IgBLAST v1.9, and V/J genes and CDR3 were assigned using IMGT germline references. Any read was removed if the V/J assignment was weak (E-value above 1e-6), the CDR3 was missing, or the read contained stop codons, out-of-frame junctions, or ambiguous translated residues. V3J clonotypes were defined as sequences sharing an identical inferred V gene, J gene, and CDR3 amino acid sequence. Percentage overlap between repertoires was calculated by dividing the number of shared unique clonotypes by the size of the smaller repertoire. Three approaches were used to assess repertoire richness: RTK rarefaction, the Chao1 estimator, and Recon v2.1 estimates of unobserved clonotypes. For all TCRbeta clonotypes obtained by the gDNA method from a few donors, generation probabilities were computed with OLGA. In its TCRdb copy, this immuneACCESS table keeps in-frame sequences only and misses some clones. Where compared with another copy, unresolved V genes explain less than half of these, and the others have no known cause. For V, J and clone size, that table is used; D and trimming come from the DNA. The sample yields some 1,100,000 clones; 75% to 85% were counted once. The top ten constitute 0.5% to 0.6% of the sample.

Overall study results and their limits: Larger estimated clonotype richness was generally found for naive subsets than for memory subsets. Compared with non-shared clonotypes, the clonotypes found in all four sorted-subset donors had higher generation probabilities. Because the study included only a small number of donors, the genetic and exposure-history diversity represented was limited. When four donors were compared, the shared fraction of clonotypes was approximately 5% for naive CD4, over 3% for naive CD8, 2% to 2.5% for memory CD4, and roughly 0.43% for memory CD8. Based on pairwise subsampling, the degree of clonotype sharing among donors was expected to be affected by sequencing depth. Incomplete sequencing was indicated by rarefaction of sorted-subset datasets, despite the large sequencing depth. Sampling was restricted to blood, and TCR repertoires in tissues likely differ from the TCR repertoires found in blood.

With regard to this clone: What this receptor recognizes is not known. No clone much larger than this one lies a single base away; base qualities are absent.

Healthy HIV-negative adults with no recently reported acute infections or vaccinations were included as donors. Every donor was a Caucasian adult residing in Nashville, Tennessee, USA. CD4+ T cells were enriched through magnetic negative selection, after which naive cells were positively selected on CD45RA and the remaining negative fraction served as the memory subset. After blood collection by leukapheresis, PBMCs were isolated using Ficoll-Histopaque density gradient centrifugation and then cryopreserved in the vapor phase of liquid nitrogen. Purity and quantity of every magnetically sorted T cell population were checked by analytical flow cytometry. From each sorted fraction, genomic DNA was isolated and quantified by UV absorbance on a Nanodrop 2000c.

The sequence is built from TRBV5-4 and TRBJ1-1; no confident D gene assignment can be made. The sequence derives from a man between 18 and 35 years old in good health. Some clones in this sample may be carry-over from other donors' samples. The sequencing input was memory CD4+ T cells from PBMCs. In the paper's terms, the cell subset or site label means: CD45RA-negative fraction. The CDR3 loop reads CASSPVGRDTEAFF. The nucleotide sequence is TGTGCCAGCAGCCCAGTTGGCCGGGACACTGAAGCTTTCTTT.